The next 7 T cell receptor beta chains were all read from a single sample in a study of glioma-infiltrating T cells. Using RNA template, CDR3s of TCR alpha and beta were amplified with iRepertoire arm-PCR. One entry per CDR3 protein results from TCRdb running MiXCR on the multiplex PCR reads. The sample consists of 110,000 or so distinct CDR3 sequences, 25% to 30% of them appearing once. The sequencing sample was made of glioma tissue, nonneoplastic brain tissue, or PBMCs (not recorded which). All receptors come from a human donor with low-grade glioma or glioblastoma, undergoing nonglioma brain surgery, or in good health (not recorded which).

This clonotype has at least ten counts. Without the conserved terminal phenylalanine or tryptophan, this CDR3 likely stems from a read error. The chain carries TRBV6-6 and TRBJ1-5, with D perhaps matching TRBD1 (6 bases). V lost 2 bases, J lost 4 bases, and 9 bases lay in between. The germline gives CDR1 MNHNY, CDR2 SVGAGI (reference sequence). The CDR3 is 14 residues long. The CDR3 region is CASSYGGGNQPQHS. CDR3 in DNA: TGTGCCAGCAGTTACGGAGGGGGGAATCAGCCCCAGCATTCT.

The table lists this clonotype with many counts. The chain links TRBV18 to TRBJ2-1; TRBD2 agrees at 7 bases. CDR1 is KGHSH, CDR2 LQKENI, per germline. The ends lost 5 bases at V and 6 bases at J; junction bases unmatched: 10. CDR3 length: 15 amino acids. CDR3 sequence: CASSSSSGRGNEQFF. The CDR3 nucleotides are TGTGCCAGCTCATCATCTAGCGGACGAGGCAATGAGCAGTTCTTC.

Note on this clonotype: One base away lies a much larger clone, so this may be a sequencing read error. The chain combines TRBV7-2 with TRBJ1-6, with a weak D call TRBD1 (5 bases). Trimming left V 7 bases short and J 6 bases short, with 13 bases between. The CDR3 loop spans 14 amino acids. Germline values: CDR1 SGHTA, CDR2 FQGNSA. The CDR3 DNA reads as TGTGCCAGCAACTTGGTCAGGGCTAATTCACCCCTCCACTTT. Encoded protein: CASNLVRANSPLHF.

On this clonotype: This clone may be a read error of a much larger clone one base away. The rearrangement links TRBV18 to TRBJ2-3; perhaps TRBD1 as D (6 bases). With 4 bases removed from V and 1 base from J, the gap between germline ends came to 12 bases. Germline CDR1 is KGHSH and CDR2 is LQKENI. This CDR3 spans 15 amino acids. CDR3 bases: TGTGCCAGCTCACTAATAGAGGGGGGCACAGATACGCAGTATTTT. This codes for CASSLIEGGTDTQYF.

This clonotype came up many times. The genes are TRBV4-3 and TRBJ2-1; a weak D match, TRBD2 (7 bases). CDR1 LGHNA and CDR2 YSLEER come from the germline V gene. V was clipped by 0 bases and J by 5 bases, with 17 bases between them. The CDR3 is made up of 17 amino acids. The CDR3 nucleotides are TGCGCCAGCAGCCAAGATGGACTGAGGGGGGGCCACAATGAGCAGTTCTTC. Protein sequence: CASSQDGLRGGHNEQFF.

This clonotype was seen at least ten times. The chain carries TRBV6-4 and TRBJ2-3, with TRBD2 identical over 7 bases. The V and J ends lost 3 bases and 2 bases, in that order; junction bases with no gene match: 8. The germline gives CDR1 MRHNA, CDR2 SNTAGT. CDR3 length equals 16 residues. CDR3 nucleotide sequence: TGTGCCAGCAGTGATAAGCGGGGCCGCCTCACAGATACGCAGTATTTT. Protein product: CASSDKRGRLTDTQYF.

Many counts were recorded for this clonotype. Relative to the germline gene, one junction end is altered; a read error may explain this. The V call is TRBV5-1, the J call TRBJ2-1; a weak D match, TRBD2 (6 bases). The CDR3 spans 15 residues. In germline, CDR1 is SGHRS, CDR2 YFSETQ. CDR3 DNA sequence: TGCGCCAGCAGCTTGGTTAGCGGTTTTTACACTGAGCAGTTCTTC. It codes for CASSLVSGFYTEQFF.